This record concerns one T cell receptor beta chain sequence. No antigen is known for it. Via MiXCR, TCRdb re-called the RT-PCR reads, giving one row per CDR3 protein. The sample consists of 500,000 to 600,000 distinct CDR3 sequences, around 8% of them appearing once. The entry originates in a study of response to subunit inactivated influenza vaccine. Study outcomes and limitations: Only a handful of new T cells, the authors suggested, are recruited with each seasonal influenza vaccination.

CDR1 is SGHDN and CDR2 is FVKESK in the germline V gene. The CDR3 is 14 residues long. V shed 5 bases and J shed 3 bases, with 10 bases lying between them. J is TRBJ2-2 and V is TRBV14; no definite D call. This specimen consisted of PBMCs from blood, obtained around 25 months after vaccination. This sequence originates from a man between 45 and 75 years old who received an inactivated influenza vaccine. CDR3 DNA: TGTGCCAGCAGCGTCCGACCCTACACCGGGGAGCTGTTTTTT. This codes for CASSVRPYTGELFF.